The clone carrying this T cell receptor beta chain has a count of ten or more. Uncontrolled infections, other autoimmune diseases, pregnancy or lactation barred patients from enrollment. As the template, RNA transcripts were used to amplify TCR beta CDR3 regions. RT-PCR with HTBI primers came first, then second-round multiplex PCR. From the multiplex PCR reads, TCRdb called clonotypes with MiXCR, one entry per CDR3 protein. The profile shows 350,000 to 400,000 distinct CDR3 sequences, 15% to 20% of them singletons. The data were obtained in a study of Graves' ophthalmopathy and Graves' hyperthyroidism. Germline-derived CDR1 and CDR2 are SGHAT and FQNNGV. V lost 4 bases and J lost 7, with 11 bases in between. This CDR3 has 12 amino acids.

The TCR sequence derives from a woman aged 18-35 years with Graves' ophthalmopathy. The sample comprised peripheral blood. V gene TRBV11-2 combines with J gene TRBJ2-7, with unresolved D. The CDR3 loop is CASSSSGQEQYF. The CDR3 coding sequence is TGTGCCAGCAGCTCGTCGGGTCAGGAGCAGTACTTC.